The T cell receptor (beta chain) under discussion was sequenced for a study of tumor-infiltrating lymphocytes in primary liver carcinoma. General study findings and limits: Tumor-blood pairs (like tumor-adjacent pairs) overlapped less than tumor region pairs did. Only about 7-25% of top clones occurred in every one of the five tumor regions.

The template, around 540 ng total RNA, yielded TCR beta cDNA made with a constant-region primer. Slightly modified ARM-PCR with three nested multiplex PCR rounds yielded TCR beta libraries. MiXCR, run by TCRdb on the multiplex PCR reads, gives a single entry per CDR3 protein. The sample lists approximately 76,000 distinct CDR3 sequences, around 75% seen once, with roughly 13% in the top ten. As for this clonotype: No antigen is known for it.

Unsorted bulk tissue of roughly 18-31 mg yielded co-extracted RNA and DNA. Sequencing used liver tumor tissue from sampling region 4. The subset was: tumor region T4, right-lateral pole. The clonotype comes from an older woman with primary liver carcinoma and hepatitis B virus infection.

In DNA, the CDR3 is TGCAGCGTTGGAGCCTTTGGTCACTGCGAGCAGTACTTC. Residues: CSVGAFGHCEQYF. The gene calls are TRBV29-1 and TRBJ2-7; D is uncertain. Germline V gene lookup returns CDR1 SQVTM and CDR2 ANQGSEA. The CDR3 covers 13 residues. V shed 4 bases and J shed 6 bases, with 16 bases lying between them.